This T cell receptor beta chain was sequenced in a study of blood T cell repertoires in COVID-19. As for the study in general: COVID-19 samples from acute and convalescent phases originated in the United States, Italy and Spain.

Authors' analysis steps: Reference gene primer amplification in the assay estimated nucleated cell counts. The table came from immunoSEQ multiplex PCR; TCRdb's copy has only in-frame clones and leaves some out. That table is the source of V, J and clone size, and D and trimming were worked out from the DNA. The sample includes about 210,000 clones, 85% seen only once; the top ten take almost 5%. The CDR3 covers 16 residues. Germline V CDR1 and CDR2: KGHSH, LQKENI. Germline trimming cut 6 bases from V and 2 bases from J; bases unmatched to any gene: 7. Material: peripheral blood. The TCR sequence derives from a woman aged 80 or older with acute or convalescent COVID-19. The V call is TRBV18, the J call TRBJ1-5; 10 bases fit TRBD1. CDR3 sequence reads: CASSPIGTGGNQPQHF. CDR3 nucleotide sequence: TGTGCCAGCTCGCCTATCGGGACAGGGGGCAATCAGCCCCAGCATTTT.